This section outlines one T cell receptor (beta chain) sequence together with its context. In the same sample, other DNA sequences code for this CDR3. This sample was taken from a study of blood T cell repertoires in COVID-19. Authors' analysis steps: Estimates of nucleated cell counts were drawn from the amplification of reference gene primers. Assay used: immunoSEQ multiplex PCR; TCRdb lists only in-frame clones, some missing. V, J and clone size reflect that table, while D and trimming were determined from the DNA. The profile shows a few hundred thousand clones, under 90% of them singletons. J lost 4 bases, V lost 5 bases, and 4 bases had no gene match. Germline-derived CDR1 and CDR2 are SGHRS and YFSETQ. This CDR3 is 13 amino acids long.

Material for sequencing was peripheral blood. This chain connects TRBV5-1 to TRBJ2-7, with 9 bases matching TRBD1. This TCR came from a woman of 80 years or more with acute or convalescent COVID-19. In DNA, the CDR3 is TGCGCCAGCAGACAGGGGGCCTCTTACGAGCAGTACTTC. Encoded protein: CASRQGASYEQYF.